This T cell receptor beta chain appears in the sequencing data of a study of tumor-infiltrating lymphocytes in primary liver carcinoma. About the research overall: Roughly 3.65 to 7.5 million productive TCRbeta reads were obtained per sample, with similar numbers across tissue types.

Total RNA (about 500 ng) served as template for TCR beta cDNA synthesis primed by a constant-region primer. The TCR beta library was amplified through three nested multiplex PCR rounds in a modified ARM-PCR procedure. PCR rounds one and two used TRBV1-TRBV30 forward primers with a C-beta reverse primer for approximately 11 cycles each. TCRdb reprocessed the multiplex PCR reads with MiXCR, giving one entry per CDR3 protein. The table has 150,000 to 200,000 distinct CDR3 sequences, around 85% seen once. Germline-derived CDR1 and CDR2 are ENHRY and SYGVKD. CDR3 length equals 14 residues. Regarding this clonotype: A read error may account for a junction end that differs from germline.

From unsorted bulk tissue weighing about 20-33 mg, DNA and RNA were co-extracted. All patients had surgically resected primary liver carcinoma. The sample was tumor tissue from primary liver carcinoma. V gene TRBV10-3 combines with J gene TRBJ2-7, with 11 nucleotides matching TRBD2. This clonotype was sampled from a man aged 40-49 years with primary liver carcinoma and hepatitis B virus infection. The CDR3 DNA reads as TGTGCCATCAGTGAGACTAGCGGGAGCTACGAGCAATACTTC. Amino acids: CAISETSGSYEQYF.